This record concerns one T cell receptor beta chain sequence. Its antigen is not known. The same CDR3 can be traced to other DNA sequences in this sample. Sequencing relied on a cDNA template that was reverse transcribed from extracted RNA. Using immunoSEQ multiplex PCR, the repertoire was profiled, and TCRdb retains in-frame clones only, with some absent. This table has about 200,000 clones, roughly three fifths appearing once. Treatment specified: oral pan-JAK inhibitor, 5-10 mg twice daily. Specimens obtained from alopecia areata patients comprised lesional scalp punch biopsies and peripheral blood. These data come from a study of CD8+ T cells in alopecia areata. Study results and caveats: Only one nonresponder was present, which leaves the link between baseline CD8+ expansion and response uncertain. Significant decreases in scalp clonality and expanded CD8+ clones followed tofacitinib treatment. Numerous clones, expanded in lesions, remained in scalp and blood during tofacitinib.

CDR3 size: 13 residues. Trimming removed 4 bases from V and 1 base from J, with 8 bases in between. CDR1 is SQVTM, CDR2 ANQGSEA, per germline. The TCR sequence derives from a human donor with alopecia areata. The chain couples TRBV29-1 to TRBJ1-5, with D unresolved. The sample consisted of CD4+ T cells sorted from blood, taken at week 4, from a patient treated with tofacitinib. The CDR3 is CSVGENSNQPQHF. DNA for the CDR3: TGCAGCGTTGGGGAGAACAGCAATCAGCCCCAGCATTTT. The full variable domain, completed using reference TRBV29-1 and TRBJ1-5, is SAVISQKPSRDICQRGTSLTIQCQVDSQVTMMFWYRQQPGQSLTLIATANQGSEATYESGFVIDKFPISRPNLTFSTLTVSNMSPEDSSIYLCSVGENSNQPQHFGDGTRLSIL.